The clone carrying this T cell receptor (beta chain) has just a few counts. The antigen remains undetermined. The data derive from a study of beta chain features in type 1 diabetes. The isolated RNA, all of it, was reverse transcribed, so expressed TCRB transcripts were what got sequenced. TCRdb keeps only in-frame clones here, not all; method: immunoSEQ multiplex PCR. This table holds about 400,000 clones, roughly 12% found once. General study findings and limits: TCRB rearrangement may or may not be influenced by HLA type; here this remained unresolved. Because the template was cDNA, high-expressing cells might be over-represented. Junctions at VDJ sites from type 1 diabetes patients had fewer insertions and more deletions. Across all four CD4+ subsets, people with type 1 diabetes showed modestly shorter TCRB CDR3s.

V lost 0 bases and J 4 bases, leaving 9 bases between the germline ends. Germline lookup yields CDR1 GTSNPN and CDR2 SVGIG (reference sequence). The CDR3 contains 13 residues. The TCR originated in a woman under 30 with type 1 diabetes. The chain has TRBV30 and TRBJ2-5; D is perhaps TRBD1 (5 bases). Sequenced input: naive CD4+ T cells from blood. The CDR3 nucleotides read TGTGCCTGGAGTGTACCACAGGTAGAGACCCAGTACTTC. This translates into CAWSVPQVETQYF.